This TCR beta chain is from a study of T-cell reconstitution after alpha-beta-depleted transplantation in children. Unique molecular identifiers were incorporated when the TCRbeta library was constructed. TCRdb used MiXCR to reprocess the PCR reads, holding one entry per CDR3 protein. The sample carries around 600,000 distinct CDR3 sequences, about 10% recorded once. The source material was PBMCs from the stem cell graft donor, sampled from the stem cell graft. This receptor was obtained from a human donor who donated a stem cell graft to a child with acute myeloid leukemia.

In DNA, the CDR3 is TGTGCCCACACGCGGGAGGCCAATTACAATGAGCAGTTCTTC. It yields the protein CAHTREANYNEQFF. This chain uses TRBV6-2 or TRBV6-3 with TRBJ2-1; 8 nucleotides align to TRBD2. The V gene end was trimmed by 11 bases and the J gene end by 4 bases; junction bases not matched to a gene: 10. Looked up from germline, CDR1 is MNHEY and CDR2 is SVGEGT. The CDR3 loop spans 14 amino acids.